The 27 T cell receptor beta chains listed next were all sequenced from one sample in a study of CD8 T cells in Susac syndrome. RNA, at about 0.5 to 1 ug, was reverse transcribed with random hexamers. MiXCR, run by TCRdb on the immunoSEQ multiplex PCR reads, gives a single entry per CDR3 protein. The data show 200,000 to 250,000 distinct CDR3 sequences, about 94% seen once. Sequencing was done on a sample of CD4+ T cells from PBMCs. The receptors come from a human donor with Susac syndrome.

The V gene is TRBV5-1, the J gene TRBJ2-7; 11 bases fit TRBD1. This CDR3 region has 15 residues. Trimming cost V 3 bases and J 2 bases; bases outside gene matches: 4. Germline CDR1 reads SGHRS; CDR2 reads YFSETQ. Written as DNA, the CDR3 is TGCGCCAGCAGCTCGGGACAGGGGGGAGCCTACGAGCAGTACTTC. Amino acids: CASSSGQGGAYEQYF. The complete variable domain, with remaining parts taken from reference TRBV5-1 and TRBJ2-7, reads KAGVTQTPRYLIKTRGQQVTLSCSPISGHRSVSWYQQTPGQGLQFLFEYFSETQRNKGNFPGRFSGRQFSNSRSEMNVSTLELGDSALYLCASSSGQGGAYEQYFGPGTRLTVT.

CDR3 nucleotides: TGTGCCAGCAGTTACGTGATGAGTATGAATTCACCCCTCCACTTT. It is translated as CASSYVMSMNSPLHF. The rearrangement uses TRBV6-2 or TRBV6-3 and TRBJ1-6; no definite D call. Germline CDR1 and CDR2: MNHEY and SVGEGT. Trimming shortened V by 2 bases and J by 7 bases, and 12 bases separated the two germline ends. The CDR3 sequence is 15 residues long.

There are a few counts of this clonotype. This chain uses TRBV27 with TRBJ1-2; D unclear. The CDR3 sequence is 13 residues long. Germline V gene sequence: CDR1 MNHEY, CDR2 SMNVEV (reference sequence). V lost 5 bases, J lost 2 bases, and 9 bases lay in between. The CDR3: CASSPDGNYGYTF. The CDR3 region has the DNA TGTGCCAGCAGTCCGGACGGCAACTATGGCTACACCTTC.

The V call is TRBV12-3 or TRBV12-4, the J call TRBJ1-4, with 11 bases matching TRBD1. The CDR3 sequence is 18 residues long. V was clipped by 6 bases and J by 3 bases; unmatched bases: 12. CDR3 nucleotide sequence: TGTGCCAGCAGCGAAGGACAGGGGGCAGTGAGGGCTAATGAAAAACTGTTTTTT. Protein sequence: CASSEGQGAVRANEKLFF.

The CDR3: CASSMIWGAFF. The CDR3 DNA follows: TGTGCCAGCAGCATGATCTGGGGAGCTTTCTTT. V and J are TRBV2 and TRBJ1-1; no clear D gene. This CDR3 has 11 residues. Trimming removed 6 bases at V and 10 bases at J, with 12 bases between. Germline V gene lookup returns CDR1 SNHLY and CDR2 FYNNEI. The full variable domain, completed using reference TRBV2 and TRBJ1-1, is EPEVTQTPSHQVTQMGQEVILRCVPISNHLYFYWYRQILGQKVEFLVSFYNNEISEKSEIFDDQFSVERPDGSNFTLKIRSTKLEDSAMYFCASSMIWGAFFGQGTRLTVV.

This chain connects TRBV6-2 or TRBV6-3 to TRBJ2-1, with D unclear. CDR1 is MNHEY and CDR2 is SVGEGT in the germline V gene. CDR3 length equals 12 residues. With 7 bases removed from V and 6 bases from J, the gap between germline ends came to 10 bases. The CDR3 DNA sequence: TGTGCCAGCAAGGGCCTTCTCAATGAGCAGTTCTTC. This gives the protein CASKGLLNEQFF.

The chain recombines TRBV9 with TRBJ2-3, with 8 bases fitting TRBD2. Germline V gives CDR1 SGDLS, CDR2 YYNGEE. The V segment lost 0 bases and the J segment 2 bases; nucleotides outside the gene matches: 2. The length of the CDR3 is 15 residues. CDR3 loop: CASSVGAGVTDTQYF. The CDR3 region has the DNA TGTGCCAGCAGCGTAGGAGCGGGGGTCACAGATACGCAGTATTTT.

This rearrangement joins TRBV20-1 to TRBJ2-4; TRBD2 might be the D (6 bases). CDR3 length: 14 amino acids. Trimming left V 3 bases short and J 8 bases short, with 17 bases between. Germline V CDR1 and CDR2: DFQATT, SNEGSKA (reference sequence). CDR3 coding DNA: TGCAGTGCTAGGATTAGCGGAAATGTTGACATTCAGTACTTC. It translates to CSARISGNVDIQYF.

This rearrangement joins TRBV5-4 to TRBJ1-6; no firm D call. V lost 0 bases and J 8 bases, leaving 3 bases between the germline ends. CDR1 and CDR2 (germline): SGHNT, YYREEE (reference sequence). This CDR3 region has 12 residues. As DNA, the CDR3 is TGTGCCAGCAGCTTGGATCATTCACCCCTCCACTTT. Encoded protein: CASSLDHSPLHF. The entire variable domain, with the rest obtained from reference TRBV5-4 and TRBJ1-6, is as follows: ETGVTQSPTHLIKTRGQQVTLRCSSQSGHNTVSWYQQALGQGPQFIFQYYREEENGRGNFPPRFSGLQFPNYSSELNVNALELDDSALYLCASSLDHSPLHFGNGTRLTVT.

This chain links TRBV7-2 with TRBJ2-5; D ambiguous. CDR1 is SGHTA, CDR2 FQGNSA, per germline. Deletions cut 3 bases from V and 5 bases from J, with 13 bases between. There are 14 residues in the CDR3. The CDR3: CASSFNYGGETQYF. DNA for the CDR3: TGTGCCAGCAGCTTCAATTACGGTGGGGAGACCCAGTACTTC.

The J gene is TRBJ2-7, the V gene TRBV6-1; a possible D gene is TRBD1 (5 bases). This CDR3 contains 14 residues. V lost 7 bases and J lost 4, with 17 bases in between. Germline V gives CDR1 MNHNS, CDR2 SASEGT. CDR3 in amino acids: CASIRLAGQYEQYF. The CDR3 nucleotides are TGTGCCAGCATCCGCCTGGCAGGGCAGTACGAGCAGTACTTC.

The chain employs TRBV6-5 and TRBJ2-5; 15 bases agree with TRBD2. Germline CDR1 reads MNHEY; CDR2 reads SVGAGI. There are 14 residues in the CDR3. Trimming removed 4 bases from V and 7 bases from J; junction bases left unmatched: 1. CDR3 in DNA: TGTGCCAGCAGTTGGGGACTAGCGGGGGGGACCCAGTACTTC. Its translation: CASSWGLAGGTQYF.

The rearrangement uses TRBV19 and TRBJ2-7, with unresolved D. In germline, CDR1 is LNHDA, CDR2 SQIVND (reference sequence). The CDR3 runs to 14 residues. Trimming pared 4 bases from V and 3 bases from J, leaving 13 bases between. CDR3 sequence (DNA): TGTGCCAGTAGTACCCACCAAGGAAACTACGAGCAGTACTTC. The encoded protein is CASSTHQGNYEQYF.

The chain uses TRBV18 and TRBJ1-5, with D perhaps TRBD1 (5 bases). V shed 6 bases and J shed 7 bases, with 16 bases lying between them. This CDR3 contains 14 residues. Per germline, CDR1 KGHSH and CDR2 LQKENI. The chain's CDR3 is CASSPGQGVQPQHF. In nucleotides, the CDR3 is TGTGCCAGCTCCCCTGGCCAGGGAGTACAGCCCCAGCATTTT.

The chain links TRBV3-1 to TRBJ2-5; tentatively, D is TRBD1 (5 bases). The CDR3 is made up of 15 amino acids. V was shortened by 1 base and J by 4 bases, with 13 bases between the two germline ends. CDR1 LGHDT and CDR2 YNNKEL come from the germline V gene (reference sequence). The CDR3 DNA is TGTGCCAGCAGCCAAGCGACAGCCCTTGGAGAGACCCAGTACTTC. Encoded protein: CASSQATALGETQYF.

The CDR3 sequence is CASSPGDRGRDSSYNEQFF. CDR3 sequence (DNA): TGCGCCAGCAGCCCGGGGGACAGGGGCCGCGACAGCTCCTACAATGAGCAGTTCTTC. The chain employs TRBV4-3 and TRBJ2-1; 10 bases are shared with TRBD1. The CDR3 runs to 19 residues. V dropped 4 bases and J dropped 0; count of bases not matched to a gene: 12. Germline V lookup: CDR1 LGHNA, CDR2 YSLEER.

J is TRBJ2-1 and V is TRBV10-1; TRBD1 matches 7 bases. The V and J ends lost 6 bases and 4 bases, in that order; junction bases with no gene match: 3. CDR3 length equals 13 residues. Germline CDR1 WNHNN, CDR2 SYGVQD (reference sequence). The chain's CDR3 is CASRKDRYNEQFF. CDR3 bases: TGCGCCAGCAGAAAGGACAGGTACAATGAGCAGTTCTTC.

The J gene is TRBJ2-2, the V gene TRBV20-1; no clear D gene. This CDR3 spans 12 amino acids. The ends were cut back, 6 bases at V and 0 bases at J, with 5 bases in the middle. Germline V CDR1 and CDR2: DFQATT, SNEGSKA (reference sequence). The CDR3 nucleotides read TGCAGTGCAATAGCGAACACCGGGGAGCTGTTTTTT. Translation: CSAIANTGELFF.

The chain couples TRBV19 to TRBJ1-6; 11 positions match TRBD1. V was pared by 4 bases and J by 10 bases, with 9 bases of the junction left unmatched. The CDR3 length is 16 residues. CDR1 is LNHDA and CDR2 is SQIVND in the germline V gene (reference sequence). The CDR3 nucleotides are TGTGCCAGTAGTAAGACGGACAGGGGGCTTAAGTCACCCCTCCACTTT. This gives the protein CASSKTDRGLKSPLHF. Together with reference TRBV19 and TRBJ1-6, the CDR3 gives the full variable domain: DGGITQSPKYLFRKEGQNVTLSCEQNLNHDAMYWYRQDPGQGLRLIYYSQIVNDFQKGDIAEGYSVSREKKESFPLTVTSAQKNPTAFYLCASSKTDRGLKSPLHFGNGTRLTVT.

This chain joins TRBV5-4 and TRBJ1-1; D not certain. The V end lost 4 bases, the J end lost 3 bases, and 7 bases lay between the germline ends. CDR1 and CDR2 (germline): SGHNT, YYREEE (reference sequence). The CDR3 runs 12 residues. DNA of the CDR3: TGTGCCAGCAGCCGAGCCGACACTGAAGCTTTCTTT. It codes for CASSRADTEAFF.

The rearrangement joins TRBV18 to TRBJ1-4; no reliable D call. Trimming took 3 bases from V and 5 from J, leaving 16 bases between them. The germline CDR1 and CDR2 sequences are KGHSH and LQKENI. The CDR3 extends over 16 amino acids. CDR3 nucleotides: TGTGCCAGCTCACCTGGACCACCCGAAGGGAATGAAAAACTGTTTTTT. Encoded protein: CASSPGPPEGNEKLFF.

This sequence joins TRBV7-2 and TRBJ2-3, with 7 nucleotides matching TRBD2. The V gene end was trimmed by 4 bases and the J gene end by 2 bases; junction bases not matched to a gene: 9. Germline V CDR1 and CDR2: SGHTA, FQGNSA. The CDR3 totals 16 residues. Here the CDR3 reads CASSSNIGGYTDTQYF. The CDR3 DNA is TGTGCCAGCAGCTCCAACATCGGGGGGTACACAGATACGCAGTATTTT. Together with reference TRBV7-2 and TRBJ2-3, the CDR3 gives the full variable domain: GAGVSQSPSNKVTEKGKDVELRCDPISGHTALYWYRQSLGQGLEFLIYFQGNSAPDKSGLPSDRFSAERTGGSVSTLTIQRTQQEDSAVYLCASSSNIGGYTDTQYFGPGTRLTVL.

The chain links TRBV7-8 to TRBJ2-7; 10 bases align to TRBD1. CDR3 size: 14 residues. Germline V lookup: CDR1 SGHVS, CDR2 FQNEAQ. V was pared by 4 bases and J by 5 bases, with 5 bases of the junction left unmatched. CDR3 bases: TGTGCCAGCAGCTCCACGACAGGGGGCGACGAGCAGTACTTC. Translated: CASSSTTGGDEQYF.

The chain combines TRBV7-9 with TRBJ2-1; D remains unclear. The CDR3 is 15 amino acids. Trimming took 1 base from V and 3 from J, leaving 10 bases between them. Germline V gives CDR1 SEHNR, CDR2 FQNEAQ (reference sequence). The CDR3: CASSLVGTDYNEQFF. The CDR3 DNA is TGTGCCAGCAGCTTAGTTGGTACAGACTACAATGAGCAGTTCTTC. Combining the CDR3 with reference TRBV7-9 and TRBJ2-1 gives the whole variable domain DTGVSQNPRHKITKRGQNVTFRCDPISEHNRLYWYRQTLGQGPEFLTYFQNEAQLEKSRLLSDRFSAERPKGSFSTLEIQRTEQGDSAMYLCASSLVGTDYNEQFFGPGTRLTVL.

The J gene is TRBJ1-1, the V gene TRBV20-1, with D perhaps TRBD1 (6 bases). The germline V gene encodes CDR1 DFQATT and CDR2 SNEGSKA (reference sequence). The length of the CDR3 is 14 residues. Trimming removed 6 bases at V and 4 bases at J, with 18 bases between. The CDR3: CSATLRTDLTEAFF. CDR3 nucleotides: TGCAGTGCCACCCTCAGGACAGACCTCACTGAAGCTTTCTTT.

The J gene is TRBJ1-5, the V gene TRBV28; D uncertain. This CDR3 spans 11 amino acids. Trimming removed 6 bases at V and 11 bases at J, with 11 bases between. Germline CDR1 and CDR2: MDHEN and SYDVKM. CDR3 DNA sequence: TGTGCCAGCAGCTCGACCGGGACCCAGCATTTT. Its protein product is CASSSTGTQHF.

The chain combines TRBV3-1 with TRBJ2-5; D gene unclear. Germline CDR1 and CDR2: LGHDT and YNNKEL (reference sequence). V lost 4 bases to trimming and J lost 3 bases, with 12 bases between them. This CDR3 is 14 amino acids long. The CDR3 coding sequence is TGTGCCAGCAGCCGAAGGGCTGGAAAAGAGACCCAGTACTTC. Protein: CASSRRAGKETQYF.